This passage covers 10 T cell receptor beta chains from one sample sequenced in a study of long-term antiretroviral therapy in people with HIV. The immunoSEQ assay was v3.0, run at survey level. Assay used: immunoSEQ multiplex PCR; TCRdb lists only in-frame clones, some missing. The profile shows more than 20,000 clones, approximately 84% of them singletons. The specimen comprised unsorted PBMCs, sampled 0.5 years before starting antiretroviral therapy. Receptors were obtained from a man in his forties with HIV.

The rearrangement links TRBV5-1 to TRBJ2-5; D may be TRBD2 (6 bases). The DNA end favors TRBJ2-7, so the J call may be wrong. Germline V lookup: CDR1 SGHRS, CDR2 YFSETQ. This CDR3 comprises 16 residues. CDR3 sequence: CASSLGSSGSSYEQYF. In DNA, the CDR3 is TGCGCCAGCAGCTTGGGTTCGAGCGGGTCCTCCTACGAGCAGTACTTC.

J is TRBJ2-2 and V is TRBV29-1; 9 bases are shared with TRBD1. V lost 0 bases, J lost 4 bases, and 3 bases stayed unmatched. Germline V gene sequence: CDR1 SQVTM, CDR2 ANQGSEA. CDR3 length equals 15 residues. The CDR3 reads CSVEEGQGSTGELFF. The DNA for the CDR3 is TGCAGCGTTGAAGAGGGACAGGGTAGCACCGGGGAGCTGTTTTTT.

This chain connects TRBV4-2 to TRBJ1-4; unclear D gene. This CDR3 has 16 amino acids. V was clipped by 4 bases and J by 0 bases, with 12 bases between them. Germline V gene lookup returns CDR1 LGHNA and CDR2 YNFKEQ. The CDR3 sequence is CASSRPTGATNEKLFF. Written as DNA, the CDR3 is TGTGCCAGCAGCCGCCCGACGGGCGCAACTAATGAAAAACTGTTTTTT.

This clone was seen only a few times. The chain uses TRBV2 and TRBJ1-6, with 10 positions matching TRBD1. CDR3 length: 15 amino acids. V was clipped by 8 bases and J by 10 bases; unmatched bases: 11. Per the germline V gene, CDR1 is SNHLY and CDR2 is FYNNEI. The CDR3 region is CASSREGTGDSPLHF. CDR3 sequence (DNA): TGTGCCAGCTCCCGAGAAGGGACAGGGGACTCACCCCTCCACTTT.

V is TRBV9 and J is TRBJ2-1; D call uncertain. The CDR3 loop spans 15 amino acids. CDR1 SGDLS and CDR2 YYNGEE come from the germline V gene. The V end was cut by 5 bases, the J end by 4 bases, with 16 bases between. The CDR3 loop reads CASSESGNGYNEQFF. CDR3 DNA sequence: TGTGCCAGCAGTGAGAGTGGGAACGGGTACAATGAGCAGTTCTTC.

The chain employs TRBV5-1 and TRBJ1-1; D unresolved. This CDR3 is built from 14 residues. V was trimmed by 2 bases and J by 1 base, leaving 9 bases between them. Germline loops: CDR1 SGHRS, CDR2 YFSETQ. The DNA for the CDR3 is TGCGCCAGCAGCTTCCGGACGGAGAACACTGAAGCTTTCTTT. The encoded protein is CASSFRTENTEAFF.

The CDR3 here is CASSGGDRRNPNYGYTF. CDR3 nucleotide sequence: TGTGCCAGCAGCGGAGGGGACAGGCGAAATCCTAACTATGGCTACACCTTC. The V and J genes are TRBV9 and TRBJ1-2, with 8 bases lining up with TRBD1. J lost 0 bases, V lost 3 bases, and 10 bases had no gene match. CDR1 is SGDLS and CDR2 is YYNGEE in the germline V gene. The CDR3 has 17 residues.

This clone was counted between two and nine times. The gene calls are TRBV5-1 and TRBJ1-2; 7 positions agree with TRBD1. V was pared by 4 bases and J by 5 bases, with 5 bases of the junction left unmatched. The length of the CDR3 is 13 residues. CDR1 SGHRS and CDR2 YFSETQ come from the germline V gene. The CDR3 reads CASSRGTDYGYTF. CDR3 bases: TGCGCCAGCAGCCGAGGGACAGATTATGGCTACACCTTC. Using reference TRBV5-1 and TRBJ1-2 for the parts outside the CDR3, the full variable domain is KAGVTQTPRYLIKTRGQQVTLSCSPISGHRSVSWYQQTPGQGLQFLFEYFSETQRNKGNFPGRFSGRQFSNSRSEMNVSTLELGDSALYLCASSRGTDYGYTFGSGTRLTVV.

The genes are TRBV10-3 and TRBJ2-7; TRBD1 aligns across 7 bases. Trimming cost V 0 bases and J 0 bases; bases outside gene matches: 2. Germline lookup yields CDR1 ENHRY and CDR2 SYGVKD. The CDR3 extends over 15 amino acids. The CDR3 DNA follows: TGTGCCATCAGTGAGTCCGGGACAGCCTCCTACGAGCAGTACTTC. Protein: CAISESGTASYEQYF.

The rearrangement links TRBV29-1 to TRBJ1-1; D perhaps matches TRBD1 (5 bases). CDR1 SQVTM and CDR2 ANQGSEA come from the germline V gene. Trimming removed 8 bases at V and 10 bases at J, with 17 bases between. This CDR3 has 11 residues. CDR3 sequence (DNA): TGCAGCTCCCGGGACGGGAGGGGAGCTTTCTTT. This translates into CSSRDGRGAFF.